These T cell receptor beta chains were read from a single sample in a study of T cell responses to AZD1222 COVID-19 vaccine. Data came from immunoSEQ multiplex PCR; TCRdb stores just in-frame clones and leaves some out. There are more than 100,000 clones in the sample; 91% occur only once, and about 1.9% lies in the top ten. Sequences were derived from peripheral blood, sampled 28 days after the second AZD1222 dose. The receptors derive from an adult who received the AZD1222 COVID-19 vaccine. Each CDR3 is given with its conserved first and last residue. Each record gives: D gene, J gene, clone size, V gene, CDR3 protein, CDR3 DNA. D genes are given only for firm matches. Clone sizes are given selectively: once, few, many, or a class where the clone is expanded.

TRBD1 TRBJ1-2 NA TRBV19 CASNKYRGNYGYTF TGTGCCAGTAACAAATACAGGGGGAACTATGGCTACACCTTC
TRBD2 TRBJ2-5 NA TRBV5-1 CASSLGLERGETQYF TGCGCCAGCAGCTTAGGACTAGAGAGGGGAGAGACCCAGTACTTC
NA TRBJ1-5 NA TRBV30 CAWNLPNRGTAQHF TGTGCCTGGAACCTACCAAACCGGGGAACGGCCCAGCATTTT
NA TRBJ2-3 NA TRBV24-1 CATSEPGSDTQYF TGTGCCACCAGTGAACCAGGGTCAGATACGCAGTATTTT
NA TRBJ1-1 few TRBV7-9 CASRPVGVEAFF TGTGCCAGCAGACCCGTAGGGGTTGAAGCTTTCTTT
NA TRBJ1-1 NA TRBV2 CASSSQQGNTEAFF TGTGCCAGCAGCTCCCAACAGGGGAACACTGAAGCTTTCTTT
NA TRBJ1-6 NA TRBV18 CASSPREYLSNSPLHF TGTGCCAGCTCCCCACGGGAGTACCTTTCAAATTCACCCCTCCACTTT
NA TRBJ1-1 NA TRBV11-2 CASSLVRGAVTEAFF TGTGCCAGCAGCTTAGTTCGGGGGGCGGTCACTGAAGCTTTCTTT
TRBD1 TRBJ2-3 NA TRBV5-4 CASSLAGTGITDTQYF TGTGCCAGCAGCTTGGCCGGGACAGGGATCACAGATACGCAGTATTTT
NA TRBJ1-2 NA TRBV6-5 CASSYMASELVYGYTF TGTGCCAGCAGTTACATGGCGTCAGAACTTGTCTATGGCTACACCTTC
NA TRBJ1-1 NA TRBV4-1 CASSHPSPGAVTEAFF TGCGCCAGCAGCCATCCATCCCCGGGGGCCGTCACTGAAGCTTTCTTT
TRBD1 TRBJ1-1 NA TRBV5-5 CASSLVGTGDRAFF TGTGCCAGCAGCTTGGTCGGGACAGGGGATCGGGCTTTCTTT
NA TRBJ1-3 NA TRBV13 CASSLLSGNTIYF TGTGCCAGCAGCCTCCTCTCTGGAAACACCATATATTTT
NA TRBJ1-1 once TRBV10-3 CAISEYGGNTEAFF TGTGCCATCAGTGAGTATGGGGGGAACACTGAAGCTTTCTTT
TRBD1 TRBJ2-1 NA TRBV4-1 CASSPDRDEQFF TGCGCCAGCAGCCCAGACAGGGATGAGCAGTTCTTC
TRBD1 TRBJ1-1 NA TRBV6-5 CASSYRGQRAEAFF TGTGCCAGCAGTTACAGGGGGCAGAGGGCTGAAGCTTTCTTT
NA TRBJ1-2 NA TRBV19 CASSGGHAANYGYTF TGTGCCAGTTCGGGAGGACACGCGGCTAACTATGGCTACACCTTC
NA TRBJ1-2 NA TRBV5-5 CASSFEDYGYTF TGTGCCAGCAGCTTTGAGGACTATGGCTACACCTTC
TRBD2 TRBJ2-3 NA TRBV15 CATSSGGDTDTQYF TGTGCCACCAGCAGCGGGGGGGACACAGATACGCAGTATTTT
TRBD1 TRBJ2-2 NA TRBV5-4 CASSLDRKSTGELFF TGTGCCAGCAGCCTGGACAGGAAGAGCACCGGGGAGCTGTTTTTT
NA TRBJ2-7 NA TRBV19 CASSMFGQTGQYF TGTGCCAGTAGTATGTTCGGACAGACGGGTCAGTACTTC
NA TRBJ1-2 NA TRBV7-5 CARSLEKDRGGCGYTF TGTGCCAGAAGCTTAGAGAAGGACAGGGGCGGGTGTGGCTACACCTTC